Each of the 17 T cell receptor beta chains below was sequenced from the same sample in a study of identical twins. Each CDR3 protein is one row after TCRdb ran MiXCR on the 5' RACE reads. In the table there are roughly 200,000 distinct CDR3 sequences, about a sixth of which are singletons. These data were also filed under a second study, of T cells expressing NK-cell markers.

The specimen sequenced was CD8+ T cells sorted from blood. These receptor sequences come from a woman aged 18-30 years in good health.

This clonotype was observed a handful of times. The chain has TRBV15 and TRBJ2-7; D possibly corresponds to TRBD1 (7 bases). Germline V gene sequence: CDR1 LNHNV, CDR2 YYDKDF (reference sequence). This CDR3 spans 15 amino acids. Trimming stripped 5 bases from V and 4 bases from J, with 18 bases between. CDR3 sequence (DNA): TGTGCCACCAGCCCCTGGGAGGACAGGAGGTACGAGCAGTACTTC. Translation gives CATSPWEDRRYEQYF.

This clonotype has only a few counts. The chain is built from TRBV4-2 and TRBJ2-1; 9 nucleotides align to TRBD1. Per germline, CDR1 LGHNA and CDR2 YNFKEQ. The CDR3 consists of 14 residues. This CDR3 is CAAHGQGTNNEQFF. The DNA for the CDR3 is TGTGCAGCCCACGGACAGGGGACCAACAATGAGCAGTTCTTC.

This clonotype was seen repeatedly, ten times or more. V gene TRBV29-1 combines with J gene TRBJ2-7, with 9 bases identical to TRBD2. The V gene end was trimmed by 1 base and the J gene end by 2 bases; junction bases not matched to a gene: 9. Germline assignment: CDR1 SQVTM and CDR2 ANQGSEA. The CDR3 contains 16 residues. CDR3 nucleotides: TGCAGCGTTGAAGGATCTGGTATAGCGGGAGCCTACGAGCAGTACTTC. Protein product: CSVEGSGIAGAYEQYF.

The chain has TRBV12-3 or TRBV12-4 and TRBJ2-4, with TRBD1 matching over 7 bases. V was pared by 5 bases and J by 7 bases, with 8 bases of the junction left unmatched. The CDR3 contains 14 residues. CDR3: CASSLGTVWNIQYF. CDR3 in DNA: TGTGCCAGCAGTCTAGGGACAGTTTGGAACATTCAGTACTTC.

CDR3 sequence (DNA): TGTGCCAGCGGGGGACTTCACACCGGGGAGCTGTTTTTT. Translating gives CASGGLHTGELFF. The chain combines TRBV9 with TRBJ2-2, with TRBD2 as a possible D gene (6 bases). V was cut by 7 bases and J by 3 bases, with 10 bases left in between. This CDR3 has 13 residues. The V gene's germline CDR1 is SGDLS and CDR2 YYNGEE.

A remark on this clonotype: As the CDR3 is not closed by the conserved phenylalanine or tryptophan, this likely results from a read error. The chain uses TRBV7-9 and TRBJ1-2; no firm D call. There are 14 residues in the CDR3. Trimming removed 6 bases from V and 3 bases from J, with 14 bases in between. Per germline, CDR1 SEHNR and CDR2 FQNEAQ (reference sequence). The CDR3 DNA reads TGTGCCAGCAGAAATGTCCCTGACGACTATGGCTACACCTCC. Translation gives CASRNVPDDYGYTS.

CDR3 sequence reads: CSARYESDTQYF. The CDR3 nucleotides read TGCAGTGCAAGATACGAGTCAGATACGCAGTATTTT. The chain recombines TRBV20-1 with TRBJ2-3, with no clear D. Trimming shortened V by 6 bases and J by 4 bases, and 11 bases separated the two germline ends. This CDR3 has 12 residues. Germline V gene data show CDR1 as DFQATT and CDR2 as SNEGSKA (reference sequence).

This chain joins TRBV4-3 and TRBJ2-1; D is uncertain. Germline V CDR1 and CDR2: LGHNA, YSLEER. The V end was cut by 2 bases, the J end by 6 bases, with 14 bases between. The CDR3 contains 15 residues. CDR3 bases: TGCGCCAGCAGCCAATCTGGTGGGGTGGGCAATGAGCAGTTCTTC. Protein: CASSQSGGVGNEQFF.

In its sample, this clonotype was seen a few times. The chain carries TRBV12-3 or TRBV12-4 and TRBJ1-2; D is undetermined. Trimming shortened V by 2 bases and J by 7 bases, and 11 bases separated the two germline ends. CDR3 length: 13 amino acids. CDR3 nucleotides: TGTGCCAGCAGTTTAACGACCCCTCTTGGCTACACCTTC. Protein product: CASSLTTPLGYTF.

The chain carries TRBV19 and TRBJ1-6; D possibly corresponds to TRBD1 (6 bases). Germline CDR1 is LNHDA and CDR2 is SQIVND (reference sequence). The CDR3 has 13 residues. Between the trimmed V and J ends, which lost 3 bases and 16 bases, there was a span of 16 bases. Here the CDR3 reads CASSMGAGEGLHF. Here the CDR3 DNA reads TGTGCCAGTAGTATGGGTGCAGGGGAAGGTCTCCACTTT. Full variable domain (remainder filled in from reference TRBV19 and TRBJ1-6): DGGITQSPKYLFRKEGQNVTLSCEQNLNHDAMYWYRQDPGQGLRLIYYSQIVNDFQKGDIAEGYSVSREKKESFPLTVTSAQKNPTAFYLCASSMGAGEGLHFGNGTRLTVT.

This sequence joins TRBV2 and TRBJ1-5, with D unclear. V was trimmed by 8 bases and J by 1 base, leaving 9 bases between them. CDR1 is SNHLY and CDR2 is FYNNEI in the germline V gene. The CDR3 runs 13 residues. The CDR3 reads CASGVGSNQPQHF. The DNA for the CDR3 is TGTGCCAGCGGTGTCGGGAGCAATCAGCCCCAGCATTTT.

Only a few counts were recorded for this clonotype. This chain links TRBV9 with TRBJ2-2, with D perhaps TRBD2 (6 bases). This CDR3 comprises 15 residues. Germline V gene data show CDR1 as SGDLS and CDR2 as YYNGEE. V lost 4 bases, J lost 5 bases, and 15 bases lay in between. CDR3 in DNA: TGTGCCAGCAGCCAGGGACTCCTAGGGACCGGGGAGCTGTTTTTT. Translation: CASSQGLLGTGELFF.

The rearrangement uses TRBV11-2 and TRBJ2-7; D unclear. V was shortened by 5 bases and J by 0 bases, with 20 bases between the two germline ends. CDR3 length: 17 amino acids. CDR1 and CDR2 (germline): SGHAT, FQNNGV. The CDR3 region has the DNA TGTGCCAGCAGCGTTCCCCTAGGGCAAATTAGCTCCTACGAGCAGTACTTC. Encoded protein: CASSVPLGQISSYEQYF. Combining the CDR3 with reference TRBV11-2 and TRBJ2-7 gives the whole variable domain EAGVAQSPRYKIIEKRQSVAFWCNPISGHATLYWYQQILGQGPKLLIQFQNNGVVDDSQLPKDRFSAERLKGVDSTLKIQPAKLEDSAVYLCASSVPLGQISSYEQYFGPGTRLTVT.

This clonotype was seen at least ten times. The chain carries TRBV12-3 or TRBV12-4 and TRBJ2-3; D gene unclear. V lost 5 bases to trimming and J lost 0 bases, with 15 bases between them. CDR3 length equals 16 residues. CDR3 residues: CASSPRPIQSTDTQYF. Here the CDR3 DNA reads TGTGCCAGCAGTCCCCGACCGATCCAAAGCACAGATACGCAGTATTTT.

The chain carries TRBV12-3 or TRBV12-4 and TRBJ2-7; 10 positions match TRBD1. The CDR3 consists of 14 residues. J was trimmed by 2 bases and V by 6 bases; bases with no gene match: 4. Here the CDR3 reads CASSTGTGAYEQYF. CDR3 DNA: TGTGCCAGCAGCACCGGGACAGGGGCCTACGAGCAGTACTTC.

The CDR3 sequence is CASSVSPSASSYNEQFF. Written as DNA, the CDR3 is TGTGCCAGCAGCGTATCCCCTAGCGCGAGCTCCTACAATGAGCAGTTCTTC. The J gene is TRBJ2-1, the V gene TRBV9, with a tentative D call TRBD2 (6 bases). This CDR3 region has 17 residues. Trimming left V 1 base short and J 0 bases short, with 14 bases between. Germline-derived CDR1 and CDR2 are SGDLS and YYNGEE.

This clonotype has a handful of counts. This chain connects TRBV9 to TRBJ2-2, with a possible D match to TRBD2 (6 bases). CDR1 and CDR2 (germline): SGDLS, YYNGEE. With 4 bases removed from V and 5 bases from J, the gap between germline ends came to 15 bases. CDR3 length: 15 amino acids. The CDR3 is CASSSSLGGTGELFF. CDR3 bases: TGTGCCAGCAGCTCCTCCTTGGGGGGTACCGGGGAGCTGTTTTTT.